This TCR beta chain was identified during a study of breast tumors, draining lymph nodes, adjacent tissues. Overall study findings and caveats: Tumors had less TCR diversity than lymph nodes, more than nontumor tissue. Compared with basal-like, luminal-like tumors shared significantly more repertoire with nontumor tissue.

TCRdb reprocessed the multiplex PCR reads via MiXCR and lists one record per CDR3 protein. The sample holds tens of thousands of distinct CDR3 sequences, about 60% seen once. In this sample, this clonotype turned up many times. The target antigen is unknown. Sequenced sample: breast tumor tissue. This receptor was obtained from a female donor with breast cancer. Some clones in this sample may be carry-over from other donors' samples.

CDR3 DNA sequence: TGTGCCAGCAGTGAACGTGGACAAGATCATCAGCCCCAGCATTTT. Encoded protein: CASSERGQDHQPQHF. This chain joins TRBV6-1 and TRBJ1-5, with D perhaps matching TRBD1 (5 bases). V dropped 2 bases and J dropped 5 bases, with 13 bases sitting between them. CDR3 length equals 15 residues. Germline-derived CDR1 and CDR2 are MNHNS and SASEGT.